The 32 T cell receptor beta chains in this list originate from one sample, sequenced in a study of T cells after yellow fever vaccination. TCRdb ran MiXCR on the 5' RACE reads and lists one entry per CDR3 protein. The sample lists some 220,000 distinct CDR3 sequences; approximately 3.3% were seen once. Sample: CD4+ T cells sorted from PBMCs, taken 10 days after the yellow fever booster vaccination. The receptors derive from a young man who received the YFV17D yellow fever vaccine.

This clonotype was seen many times. The V and J genes are TRBV2 and TRBJ1-2; a possible D gene is TRBD1 (6 bases). Germline CDR1 and CDR2: SNHLY and FYNNEI. The V and J ends lost 6 bases and 5 bases respectively, with 13 bases between them. This CDR3 is built from 13 residues. The CDR3 region is CASRTGGSYGYTF. The DNA of the CDR3 is TGTGCCAGCAGGACCGGGGGCTCTTATGGCTACACCTTC.

This clonotype was observed many times. V gene TRBV5-1 combines with J gene TRBJ2-1; D possibly corresponds to TRBD1 (5 bases). V lost 0 bases to trimming and J lost 6 bases, with 16 bases between them. CDR1 is SGHRS, CDR2 YFSETQ, per germline. CDR3 length: 16 residues. The CDR3 nucleotides read TGCGCCAGCAGCTTGGAGCTTGGCAGGGTGGGCAATGAGCAGTTCTTC. It is translated as CASSLELGRVGNEQFF.

This clonotype was seen at least ten times. The rearrangement links TRBV7-6 to TRBJ1-1; the D gene is possibly TRBD1 (5 bases). From germline, CDR1 is SGHVS and CDR2 FNYEAQ. Trimming removed 2 bases at V and 1 base at J, with 8 bases between. The CDR3 has 14 residues. This CDR3 reads CASSLQGGNTEAFF. CDR3 sequence (DNA): TGTGCCAGCAGCTTACAGGGAGGGAACACTGAAGCTTTCTTT.

This clonotype was counted many times. CDR3: CASSVPGGVLNRPEAFF. The CDR3 DNA is TGTGCCAGCAGTGTGCCAGGGGGTGTTTTGAACAGGCCTGAAGCTTTCTTT. The J gene is TRBJ1-1, the V gene TRBV6-1, with TRBD1 matching 7 bases. The junction had 17 bases not matched to a gene; V was cut back by 4 bases and J by 6 bases. Per the germline V gene, CDR1 is MNHNS and CDR2 is SASEGT. There are 17 residues in the CDR3.

This clonotype was observed many times. V and J are TRBV7-2 and TRBJ2-4; D is possibly TRBD1 (6 bases). V was clipped by 0 bases and J by 8 bases, with 11 bases between them. Germline V gene data show CDR1 as SGHTA and CDR2 as FQGNSA. This CDR3 has 14 amino acids. The DNA for the CDR3 is TGTGCCAGCAGCTTAGCCGCAGGGGTGGACATTCAGTACTTC. This codes for CASSLAAGVDIQYF.

The chain couples TRBV7-2 to TRBJ2-2; 9 nucleotides line up with TRBD2. After removal of 3 bases from V and 5 bases from J, the junction contained 4 bases not matched to a gene. CDR3 size: 15 residues. Looked up from germline, CDR1 is SGHTA and CDR2 is FQGNSA. CDR3 in amino acids: CASSFQRGDTGELFF. The CDR3 coding sequence is TGTGCCAGCAGCTTCCAGCGGGGGGATACCGGGGAGCTGTTTTTT.

Ten or more counts support this clonotype. The chain couples TRBV5-1 to TRBJ2-3; tentative D call: TRBD2 (5 bases). This CDR3 is built from 13 residues. Germline loops: CDR1 SGHRS, CDR2 YFSETQ. The V gene lost 5 bases and the J gene lost 5 bases, with 12 bases spanning the gap. The CDR3 region has the DNA TGCGCCAGCAGGACCCCGGGGAAAGATACGCAGTATTTT. It codes for CASRTPGKDTQYF.

This clonotype has a handful of counts. The chain couples TRBV18 to TRBJ2-7; D may be TRBD1 (5 bases). CDR3 size: 14 residues. Trimming cost V 3 bases and J 2 bases, with 11 bases left between them. Per the germline V gene, CDR1 is KGHSH and CDR2 is LQKENI. CDR3 sequence: CASSPPSDTYEQYF. Written as DNA, the CDR3 is TGTGCCAGCTCACCTCCATCGGACACCTACGAGCAGTACTTC.

The chain combines TRBV10-3 with TRBJ2-7; TRBD1 agrees at 11 bases. The CDR3 extends over 14 amino acids. Germline values: CDR1 ENHRY, CDR2 SYGVKD. V lost 2 bases to trimming and J lost 5 bases; unmatched junction nucleotides: 2. In DNA, the CDR3 is TGTGCCATCAGTGAGGGACAGGGGGCCCACGAGCAGTACTTC. Its protein product is CAISEGQGAHEQYF.

This clonotype was detected a few times. The CDR3 loop reads CSAGRQGGSDTQYF. CDR3 DNA sequence: TGCAGTGCTGGAAGACAGGGAGGTTCAGATACGCAGTATTTT. The chain is built from TRBV20-1 and TRBJ2-3, with D possibly being TRBD1 (7 bases). The CDR3 totals 14 residues. Germline V gene lookup returns CDR1 DFQATT and CDR2 SNEGSKA (reference sequence). Trimming took off 5 bases at V and 4 bases at J, with 16 bases between the two ends.

This clonotype occurred a few times. The rearrangement joins TRBV11-2 to TRBJ2-3; 12 positions agree with TRBD2. The CDR3 has 16 residues. Germline CDR1 and CDR2: SGHAT and FQNNGV. Losses at the gene ends were 5 bases for V and 5 bases for J; bases not matched to a gene: 8. Here the CDR3 reads CASSPFLAGGRDTQYF. DNA for the CDR3: TGTGCCAGCAGCCCCTTCCTAGCGGGGGGGCGAGATACGCAGTATTTT. The full variable domain, its missing parts supplied by reference TRBV11-2 and TRBJ2-3, is EAGVAQSPRYKIIEKRQSVAFWCNPISGHATLYWYQQILGQGPKLLIQFQNNGVVDDSQLPKDRFSAERLKGVDSTLKIQPAKLEDSAVYLCASSPFLAGGRDTQYFGPGTRLTVL.

This clonotype came up many times. This chain uses TRBV2 with TRBJ2-4; D possibly corresponds to TRBD1 (5 bases). CDR1 and CDR2 from the germline V gene are SNHLY and FYNNEI. The CDR3 length is 14 residues. V was cut by 2 bases and J by 1 base, with 6 bases left in between. The CDR3 is CASSENRAKNIQYF. For the CDR3, the DNA is TGTGCCAGCAGTGAAAACAGGGCCAAAAACATTCAGTACTTC.

This clonotype was counted a few times. This chain uses TRBV7-9 with TRBJ2-5; D possibly corresponds to TRBD2 (6 bases). The CDR3 loop spans 14 amino acids. The V and J ends lost 5 bases and 3 bases respectively, with 13 bases between them. Germline V lookup: CDR1 SEHNR, CDR2 FQNEAQ (reference sequence). CDR3: CASSTGTLEETQYF. The CDR3 DNA sequence: TGTGCCAGCAGCACCGGGACTCTCGAAGAGACCCAGTACTTC. The variable domain in full, with the rest retrieved from reference TRBV7-9 and TRBJ2-5, is DTGVSQNPRHKITKRGQNVTFRCDPISEHNRLYWYRQTLGQGPEFLTYFQNEAQLEKSRLLSDRFSAERPKGSFSTLEIQRTEQGDSAMYLCASSTGTLEETQYFGPGTRLLVL.

The CDR3 here is CAISESQIEYYEAFF. In DNA, the CDR3 is TGTGCCATCAGTGAGTCTCAGATAGAATACTATGAAGCTTTCTTT. The V gene is TRBV10-3, the J gene TRBJ1-1; unclear D gene. CDR3 size: 15 residues. The germline V and J ends were trimmed by 0 bases and 7 bases, with 15 bases remaining between them. Germline CDR1 is ENHRY and CDR2 is SYGVKD.

Ten or more counts support this clonotype. The rearrangement uses TRBV10-2 and TRBJ2-5; possibly TRBD1 for D (6 bases). CDR1 WSHSY and CDR2 SAAADI come from the germline V gene. Trimming pared 3 bases from V and 1 base from J, leaving 9 bases between. This CDR3 contains 14 residues. The CDR3, as DNA: TGCGCCAGCAGTGAACAGGGCGGCCAAGAGACCCAGTACTTC. Protein sequence: CASSEQGGQETQYF.

The chain joins TRBV6-5 to TRBJ2-7; D is perhaps TRBD1 (5 bases). The germline gives CDR1 MNHEY, CDR2 SVGAGI. V gave up 3 bases and J gave up 0 bases, with 9 bases separating them. CDR3 length equals 14 residues. The CDR3 bases are TGTGCCAGCAGTTATGCGCAGGGCTCCTACGAGCAGTACGTC. Translation: CASSYAQGSYEQYV.

This clonotype was detected many times. V usage is TRBV10-3 and J usage is TRBJ2-7, with D perhaps matching TRBD2 (6 bases). The CDR3 spans 13 residues. Between the trimmed V and J ends, which lost 3 bases and 3 bases, there was a span of 9 bases. Germline assignment: CDR1 ENHRY and CDR2 SYGVKD. In DNA form, the CDR3 reads TGTGCCATCAGTGACGGGGGAGTCTACGAGCAGTACTTC. Residues: CAISDGGVYEQYF.

The J gene is TRBJ2-7, the V gene TRBV20-1; D is unresolved. This CDR3 is 11 amino acids long. Trimming took off 1 base at V and 4 bases at J, with 5 bases between the two ends. Germline loops: CDR1 DFQATT, CDR2 SNEGSKA (reference sequence). In DNA form, the CDR3 reads TGCAGTGCTAGAGGCGGATACGAGCAGTACTTC. This codes for CSARGGYEQYF.

The chain recombines TRBV20-1 with TRBJ2-7; 13 bases agree with TRBD2. V was pared by 1 base and J by 6 bases, with 9 bases of the junction left unmatched. CDR3 length: 16 residues. Germline V gene sequence: CDR1 DFQATT, CDR2 SNEGSKA (reference sequence). This CDR3 reads CSARAPTSGGAGEQYF. The CDR3 region has the DNA TGCAGTGCTAGAGCTCCAACTAGCGGGGGGGCAGGCGAGCAGTACTTC.

This chain connects TRBV4-1 to TRBJ2-3, with D unresolved. The CDR3 is 16 residues long. CDR1 and CDR2 from the germline V gene are MGHRA and YSYEKL. Deletions cut 2 bases from V and 1 base from J, with 13 bases between. CDR3 sequence reads: CASSQLTAGGTDTQYF. The CDR3 coding sequence is TGCGCCAGCAGCCAATTGACTGCTGGGGGCACAGATACGCAGTATTTT.

This clonotype was seen repeatedly, ten times or more. The chain links TRBV5-6 to TRBJ2-5, with D possibly matching TRBD2 (6 bases). The CDR3 has 15 amino acids. Between the trimmed V and J ends, which lost 0 bases and 1 base, there was a span of 10 bases. Germline CDR1 is SGHDT and CDR2 is YYEEEE. This chain's CDR3 is CASSLVLGGQETQYF. The CDR3 coding sequence is TGTGCCAGCAGCTTGGTCTTGGGAGGCCAAGAGACCCAGTACTTC. The whole variable domain, remainder taken from reference TRBV5-6 and TRBJ2-5, is DAGVTQSPTHLIKTRGQQVTLRCSPKSGHDTVSWYQQALGQGPQFIFQYYEEEERQRGNFPDRFSGHQFPNYSSELNVNALLLGDSALYLCASSLVLGGQETQYFGPGTRLLVL.

This clonotype turned up a few times. V gene TRBV18 combines with J gene TRBJ2-5; TRBD2 aligns across 8 bases. The V gene's germline CDR1 is KGHSH and CDR2 LQKENI. The junction had 4 bases not matched to a gene; V was cut back by 3 bases and J by 1 base. The CDR3 length is 15 residues. CDR3 region: CASSPGLGGQETQYF. The DNA for the CDR3 is TGTGCCAGCTCACCGGGACTAGGAGGCCAAGAGACCCAGTACTTC.

The rearrangement links TRBV19 to TRBJ2-2; 9 nucleotides align to TRBD2. Per the germline V gene, CDR1 is LNHDA and CDR2 is SQIVND (reference sequence). This CDR3 region has 17 residues. With V trimmed by 5 bases and J by 4 bases, 11 bases remained unmatched. The CDR3 sequence is CASSRLAGSLGTGELFF. The CDR3 DNA sequence: TGTGCCAGTAGTCGGCTAGCGGGATCTTTGGGCACCGGGGAGCTGTTTTTT.

The sample holds many counts of this clonotype. The genes are TRBV4-3 and TRBJ2-7, with 8 bases fitting TRBD1. Germline-derived CDR1 and CDR2 are LGHNA and YSLEER. The CDR3 runs 15 residues. V was clipped by 6 bases and J by 3 bases; unmatched bases: 10. Here the CDR3 reads CASRHQRTGIYEQYF. The CDR3 region has the DNA TGCGCCAGCAGGCATCAAAGGACAGGGATCTACGAGCAGTACTTC.

This rearrangement joins TRBV3-1 to TRBJ1-2; TRBD1 is a possible D gene (6 bases). Germline assignment: CDR1 LGHDT and CDR2 YNNKEL (reference sequence). Trimming removed 2 bases from V and 5 bases from J, with 12 bases in between. There are 14 residues in the CDR3. The CDR3 sequence: CASSQTNRAYGYTF. DNA for the CDR3: TGTGCCAGCAGCCAAACCAACAGGGCTTATGGCTACACCTTC.

Ten or more counts support this clonotype. This sequence joins TRBV5-1 and TRBJ2-5; no firm D call. This CDR3 comprises 14 residues. V was clipped by 9 bases and J by 4 bases, with 19 bases between them. CDR1 and CDR2 from the germline V gene are SGHRS and YFSETQ. The CDR3 protein is CATKPGPTGETQYF. The CDR3 DNA reads TGCGCCACCAAACCAGGACCGACCGGAGAGACCCAGTACTTC.

The sample holds many counts of this clonotype. The chain links TRBV20-1 to TRBJ2-3; 9 positions agree with TRBD2. The CDR3 spans 15 residues. The V and J ends lost 5 bases and 2 bases, in that order; junction bases with no gene match: 8. Germline CDR1 and CDR2: DFQATT and SNEGSKA (reference sequence). CDR3 region: CSAGGAGGNTDTQYF. In nucleotides, the CDR3 is TGCAGTGCTGGAGGAGCGGGGGGAAACACAGATACGCAGTATTTT.

This clonotype was seen a handful of times. The rearrangement links TRBV20-1 to TRBJ1-5; 9 nucleotides agree with TRBD1. Trimming took 5 bases from V and 3 from J; bases not matched to a gene: 8. CDR3 size: 15 residues. CDR1 DFQATT and CDR2 SNEGSKA come from the germline V gene (reference sequence). CDR3 sequence (DNA): TGCAGTGCTCCGAAGACAGGGGGAATCAATCAGCCCCAGCATTTT. Translating it yields CSAPKTGGINQPQHF.

V gene TRBV7-8 combines with J gene TRBJ2-7, with 8 nucleotides matching TRBD2. CDR1 is SGHVS and CDR2 is FQNEAQ in the germline V gene. This CDR3 spans 14 amino acids. V trimming: 10 bases; J trimming: 0 bases; junction bases outside the gene matches: 8. CDR3 coding DNA: TGTGCCACCGGGGGGGCGGACTACTCCTACGAGCAGTACTTC. Protein: CATGGADYSYEQYF.

The genes are TRBV20-1 and TRBJ1-4, with 7 bases that match TRBD1. This CDR3 comprises 14 residues. The V gene end was trimmed by 0 bases and the J gene end by 8 bases; junction bases not matched to a gene: 6. Germline V gives CDR1 DFQATT, CDR2 SNEGSKA (reference sequence). The CDR3 loop reads CSARDRTGLEKLFF. CDR3 DNA: TGCAGTGCTAGAGATCGGACAGGTCTGGAAAAACTGTTTTTT.

This clonotype occurred many times. This rearrangement joins TRBV21-1 to TRBJ2-7. TRBV21-1 is a known pseudogene. This CDR3 comprises 13 residues. Here the CDR3 DNA reads TGTGCCAGCAGGAATAGAGCGACGTACGAGCAGTACTTC. It encodes CASRNRATYEQYF.

The chain has TRBV5-1 and TRBJ1-2; D unclear. V dropped 1 base and J dropped 4 bases, with 11 bases sitting between them. CDR1 and CDR2 (germline): SGHRS, YFSETQ. The CDR3 has 14 amino acids. DNA for the CDR3: TGCGCCAGCAGCTTGAACGGATTCATCTATGGCTACACCTTC. Amino acids: CASSLNGFIYGYTF.